Presented here are 29 T cell receptor beta chains from one specimen sequenced in a study of shared clonotypes between healthy human individuals. Libraries were prepared by immunoSEQ multiplex PCR; TCRdb keeps only in-frame clonotypes and omits some of them. Of 650,000 to 800,000 clones listed, 72% were seen once; the top ten hold about 1.7%. Sequencing was carried out using memory CD4+ T cells sorted from blood. Subset here: CD45RA-negative fraction. The receptors stem from a woman younger than 45 in good health.

V gene TRBV30 combines with J gene TRBJ2-7; 7 nucleotides align to TRBD1. V lost 3 bases to trimming and J lost 5 bases; unmatched junction nucleotides: 7. Per germline, CDR1 GTSNPN and CDR2 SVGIG (reference sequence). The length of the CDR3 is 13 residues. The CDR3 coding sequence is TGTGCCTGGAGGAGGGGGCCCGGGGACGAGCAGTACTTC. Translated, it gives CAWRRGPGDEQYF.

The chain carries TRBV15 and TRBJ1-1, with no clear D. V was clipped by 6 bases and J by 8 bases, with 10 bases between them. In germline, CDR1 is LNHNV, CDR2 YYDKDF (reference sequence). The CDR3 sequence is 11 residues long. The CDR3 region has the DNA TGTGCCACCAGAGATCGGCAAGAAGCTTTCTTT. Amino acids: CATRDRQEAFF.

This clone was detected once. V usage is TRBV19 and J usage is TRBJ1-1; no definite D call. The V end was cut by 2 bases, the J end by 8 bases, with 9 bases between. Per germline, CDR1 LNHDA and CDR2 SQIVND (reference sequence). The CDR3 is 12 amino acids. The CDR3 loop is CASSIRSGEAFF. The CDR3 nucleotides read TGTGCCAGTAGTATAAGGTCTGGGGAAGCTTTCTTT.

This clone is a singleton in its sample. V usage is TRBV19 and J usage is TRBJ2-3; 9 bases map to TRBD2. With 6 bases clipped from V and 4 bases from J, the junction kept 11 bases outside the gene matches. CDR3 length equals 16 residues. Germline V CDR1 and CDR2: LNHDA, SQIVND (reference sequence). The CDR3 here is CASSNIGSGSADTQYF. CDR3 DNA sequence: TGTGCCAGTAGCAATATCGGTAGCGGGAGTGCAGATACGCAGTATTTT.

This rearrangement joins TRBV5-1 to TRBJ1-5; TRBD1 matches at 12 bases. This CDR3 is 16 amino acids long. The germline V gene encodes CDR1 SGHRS and CDR2 YFSETQ. V lost 3 bases and J lost 6; bases outside the gene matches: 7. The DNA for the CDR3 is TGCGCCAGCAGCTACCGGGACAGGGGGCTTTTTCAGCCCCAGCATTTT. It translates to CASSYRDRGLFQPQHF.

The chain recombines TRBV4-2 with TRBJ1-5; D gene ambiguous. Germline loops: CDR1 LGHNA, CDR2 YNFKEQ. Trimming removed 1 base from V and 0 bases from J, with 10 bases in between. The CDR3 spans 16 residues. The DNA of the CDR3 is TGTGCCAGCAGCCAAGGCCCGCTCTATAGCAATCAGCCCCAGCATTTT. Translating gives CASSQGPLYSNQPQHF.

The V call is TRBV7-3, the J call TRBJ2-2, with a weak D call TRBD2 (6 bases). CDR3 length: 14 residues. V dropped 3 bases and J dropped 6 bases, with 11 bases sitting between them. Germline lookup yields CDR1 SGHTA and CDR2 FQGTGA. CDR3 DNA: TGTGCCAGCAGCTTGGGCCCTAGCGCCGGGGAGCTGTTTTTT. Translated, it gives CASSLGPSAGELFF.

The chain couples TRBV6-1 to TRBJ2-7; TRBD1 or TRBD2 may be the D gene (5 bases each). Germline V gives CDR1 MNHNS, CDR2 SASEGT. The CDR3 is 15 residues long. V shed 4 bases and J shed 2 bases, with 15 bases lying between them. CDR3: CASSVQTGPAYEQYF. The CDR3 DNA reads as TGTGCCAGCAGTGTCCAAACGGGACCCGCCTACGAGCAGTACTTC.

This clone is a singleton in its sample. The chain couples TRBV15 to TRBJ2-5, with 9 positions matching TRBD2. The CDR3 is 15 residues long. Germline V gives CDR1 LNHNV, CDR2 YYDKDF (reference sequence). Trimming removed 0 bases from V and 7 bases from J; junction bases left unmatched: 6. For the CDR3, the DNA is TGTGCCACCAGCAGAGACAGGGTTAGCGGGAGGACCCAGTACTTC. Its protein product is CATSRDRVSGRTQYF.

This clone was picked up many times. The rearrangement uses TRBV7-6 and TRBJ2-3, with D perhaps matching TRBD1 (5 bases). Germline lookup yields CDR1 SGHVS and CDR2 FNYEAQ. This CDR3 has 15 amino acids. V shed 7 bases and J shed 1 base, with 15 bases lying between them. This chain's CDR3 is CASNTPVQGTDTQYF. The DNA for the CDR3 is TGTGCCAGCAACACTCCCGTACAGGGCACAGATACGCAGTATTTT.

The chain links TRBV27 to TRBJ2-7; 10 positions match TRBD1. Germline-derived CDR1 and CDR2 are MNHEY and SMNVEV (reference sequence). V was clipped by 6 bases and J by 5 bases; unmatched bases: 10. The CDR3 is 15 residues long. The CDR3 bases are TGTGCCAGCAGCCGAGGGACAGGGGAGGGTCACGAGCAGTACTTC. Translated, it gives CASSRGTGEGHEQYF.

In its sample, this clone was seen once. This rearrangement joins TRBV11-1 to TRBJ2-7, with 9 bases identical to TRBD1. Germline V gene sequence: CDR1 SGHAT, CDR2 FQDESV (reference sequence). The V and J ends lost 4 bases and 5 bases, in that order; junction bases with no gene match: 12. CDR3 length equals 16 residues. CDR3 loop: CASSSTPRDRVNEQYF. For the CDR3, the DNA is TGTGCCAGCAGCTCGACACCCCGGGACAGGGTGAACGAGCAGTACTTC.

This chain connects TRBV4-2 to TRBJ2-2; TRBD1 matches 12 bases. J lost 5 bases, V lost 3 bases, and 4 bases had no gene match. CDR1 is LGHNA and CDR2 is YNFKEQ in the germline V gene. The length of the CDR3 is 16 residues. DNA for the CDR3: TGTGCCAGCAGCCAGGGACAGGGGGCTTTTACCGGGGAGCTGTTTTTT. Translated: CASSQGQGAFTGELFF.

The chain employs TRBV28 and TRBJ1-5; TRBD1 is a possible D gene (5 bases). There are 16 residues in the CDR3. Germline V CDR1 and CDR2: MDHEN, SYDVKM. V was cut by 2 bases and J by 6 bases, with 17 bases left in between. The CDR3 loop reads CASSLGGFRESQPQHF. CDR3 DNA: TGTGCCAGCAGTTTAGGTGGATTCAGGGAGAGTCAGCCCCAGCATTTT.

The chain is built from TRBV19 and TRBJ1-1; D is perhaps TRBD1 (5 bases). The CDR3 has 14 residues. Germline values: CDR1 LNHDA, CDR2 SQIVND (reference sequence). Trimming removed 6 bases from V and 1 base from J, with 12 bases in between. CDR3 amino acids: CASSKGVTNTEAFF. In nucleotides, the CDR3 is TGTGCCAGTAGCAAAGGGGTCACGAACACTGAAGCTTTCTTT.

This clone was counted ten times or more. This sequence joins TRBV19 and TRBJ2-1; a possible D gene is TRBD2 (6 bases). Germline V gene sequence: CDR1 LNHDA, CDR2 SQIVND (reference sequence). Deletions cut 4 bases from V and 9 bases from J, with 13 bases between. The CDR3 loop spans 13 amino acids. The CDR3 DNA follows: TGTGCCAGTAGTAGGAAACTAGCCGGTGAGCAGTTCTTC. This translates into CASSRKLAGEQFF.

This clone was seen once. In DNA, the CDR3 is TGTGCCAGCAGTTTTAAGGGGTACCTATCCTACGAGCAGTACTTC. Translated: CASSFKGYLSYEQYF. The V gene is TRBV28, the J gene TRBJ2-7; TRBD1 might be the D (5 bases). Trimming removed 3 bases at V and 1 base at J, with 13 bases between. This CDR3 comprises 15 residues. The germline gives CDR1 MDHEN, CDR2 SYDVKM.

This chain joins TRBV5-1 and TRBJ2-7, with 9 bases identical to TRBD1. Germline CDR1 reads SGHRS; CDR2 reads YFSETQ. Germline trimming cut 5 bases from V and 3 bases from J; bases unmatched to any gene: 9. This CDR3 comprises 15 residues. CDR3 nucleotide sequence: TGCGCCAGCAGACGCGCGACAGGGGGGGACTACGAGCAGTACTTC. Protein sequence: CASRRATGGDYEQYF.

In regard to this clone: One end of the junction does not line up with germline, which may come from a read error. This chain connects TRBV28 to TRBJ1-5; TRBD1 matches 9 bases. CDR3 size: 15 residues. In germline, CDR1 is MDHEN, CDR2 SYDVKM. Written as DNA, the CDR3 is TGTGCCAGCAGTAAGGACAGGGGTAGCAATCGGCCCCAGCATTTT. It yields the protein CASSKDRGSNRPQHF.

This chain connects TRBV10-1 to TRBJ2-1; no clear D gene. Trimming removed 0 bases at V and 9 bases at J, with 9 bases between. Germline-derived CDR1 and CDR2 are WNHNN and SYGVQD (reference sequence). The CDR3 contains 13 residues. The CDR3 protein is CASSESLYTEQFF. The CDR3 nucleotides are TGCGCCAGCAGTGAGTCTCTCTATACTGAGCAGTTCTTC.

On this clone: A far larger clone is one nucleotide away, so this likely arose from a read error. This sequence joins TRBV27 and TRBJ1-2; no firm D call. The CDR3 is 15 residues long. V lost 5 bases and J lost 7, with 20 bases in between. Germline V gene lookup returns CDR1 MNHEY and CDR2 SMNVEV (reference sequence). CDR3 loop: CASSPTQSSFFGYTF. In DNA form, the CDR3 reads TGTGCCAGCAGTCCTACACAGAGTTCGTTCTTTGGCTACACCTTC.

With regard to this clone: A junction end diverges from the germline sequence, so it may reflect a read error. The chain couples TRBV7-9 to TRBJ1-3; D is perhaps TRBD1 (6 bases). CDR3 size: 15 residues. The germline CDR1 and CDR2 sequences are SEHNR and FQNEAQ (reference sequence). CDR3 sequence: CASTLLGGSGNTIYF. The CDR3 DNA follows: TGTGCCAGCACCTTATTAGGGGGCTCTGGAAACACCATATATTTT.

The J gene is TRBJ1-5, the V gene TRBV29-1, with a weak D call TRBD1 (5 bases). Germline CDR1 is SQVTM and CDR2 is ANQGSEA. The germline V and J ends were trimmed by 3 bases and 2 bases, with 8 bases remaining between them. This CDR3 comprises 13 residues. The CDR3 DNA reads as TGCAGCGTTGAGACAGACGGCAATCAGCCCCAGCATTTT. Protein product: CSVETDGNQPQHF.

This chain uses TRBV6-4 with TRBJ2-3; TRBD2 is a possible D gene (6 bases). Per the germline V gene, CDR1 is MRHNA and CDR2 is SNTAGT. This CDR3 is built from 13 residues. The V end lost 4 bases, the J end lost 5 bases, and 10 bases lay between the germline ends. The CDR3 protein is CASSGLAIDTQYF. DNA of the CDR3: TGTGCCAGCAGTGGGCTAGCGATAGATACGCAGTATTTT.

The V and J genes are TRBV7-8 and TRBJ1-4; D might be TRBD1 (6 bases). CDR1 is SGHVS, CDR2 FQNEAQ, per germline. V lost 3 bases and J lost 7, with 18 bases in between. The CDR3 consists of 16 residues. CDR3 in amino acids: CASSFNAGQAGEKLFF. The CDR3 DNA reads as TGTGCCAGCAGCTTTAATGCGGGACAAGCAGGTGAAAAACTGTTTTTT.

The rearrangement uses TRBV10-1 and TRBJ2-1; 15 bases map to TRBD2. CDR3 length: 17 residues. Per germline, CDR1 WNHNN and CDR2 SYGVQD (reference sequence). Trimming removed 10 bases from V and 6 bases from J; junction bases left unmatched: 13. The DNA of the CDR3 is TGCGCCATCATCTCCGGGACTAGCGGGAGGAACCCCAATGAGCAGTTCTTC. Amino acid sequence: CAIISGTSGRNPNEQFF.

The rearrangement links TRBV19 to TRBJ2-7; no firm D call. V gave up 10 bases and J gave up 0 bases, with 13 bases separating them. CDR3 length equals 13 residues. CDR1 and CDR2 from the germline V gene are LNHDA and SQIVND (reference sequence). DNA of the CDR3: TGTGCCACCCGTGACCATAGCTCCTACGAGCAGTACTTC. It encodes CATRDHSSYEQYF.

This clone appeared a single time. This chain links TRBV5-1 with TRBJ2-1; 10 positions agree with TRBD2. After removal of 4 bases from V and 3 bases from J, the junction contained 7 bases not matched to a gene. The CDR3 has 16 residues. Per the germline V gene, CDR1 is SGHRS and CDR2 is YFSETQ. The CDR3 here is CASSVAGTSVYNEQFF. The CDR3 DNA reads TGCGCCAGCAGCGTCGCCGGGACTAGCGTCTACAATGAGCAGTTCTTC.

The rearrangement joins TRBV7-2 to TRBJ2-1; D is perhaps TRBD2 (5 bases). Germline lookup yields CDR1 SGHTA and CDR2 FQGNSA. The length of the CDR3 is 12 residues. V dropped 5 bases and J dropped 13 bases, with 15 bases sitting between them. The CDR3 protein is CASSPDTREQFF. CDR3 DNA sequence: TGTGCCAGCAGCCCCGACACGAGGGAACAGTTCTTC. Variable domain in full (rest from reference TRBV7-2 and TRBJ2-1): GAGVSQSPSNKVTEKGKDVELRCDPISGHTALYWYRQSLGQGLEFLIYFQGNSAPDKSGLPSDRFSAERTGGSVSTLTIQRTQQEDSAVYLCASSPDTREQFFGPGTRLTVL.